The 25 T cell receptor beta chains below come from one sample, sequenced in a study of T cell changes during pregnancy in multiple sclerosis. The protocol was immunoSEQ multiplex PCR, while the TCRdb copy is restricted to in-frame clones and leaves out a portion. The table has around 60,000 clones, 96% seen once. The source material was CD8+ T cells from peripheral blood mononuclear cells, sampled after pregnancy. These receptors came from a female donor with multiple sclerosis, enrolled in a pregnancy study.

The rearrangement joins TRBV28 to TRBJ1-5; no definite D call. Trimming removed 3 bases at V and 5 bases at J, with 11 bases between. Germline lookup yields CDR1 MDHEN and CDR2 SYDVKM. This CDR3 contains 14 residues. Here the CDR3 DNA reads TGTGCCAGCAGTTTTGACGGAGTCTATCAGCCCCAGCATTTT. It codes for CASSFDGVYQPQHF.

The gene calls are TRBV6-1 and TRBJ2-7; 7 nucleotides align to TRBD1. V lost 6 bases to trimming and J lost 4 bases; unmatched junction nucleotides: 12. Germline V gene lookup returns CDR1 MNHNS and CDR2 SASEGT. The CDR3 sequence is 15 residues long. Here the CDR3 DNA reads TGTGCCAGCAGCTTCCGGGACAGCAATTTTTACGAGCAGTACTTC. Its translation is CASSFRDSNFYEQYF.

This chain joins TRBV7-2 and TRBJ2-7; D perhaps matches TRBD1 (7 bases). Trimming stripped 3 bases from V and 4 bases from J, with 16 bases between. Per germline, CDR1 SGHTA and CDR2 FQGNSA. This CDR3 spans 15 amino acids. Written as DNA, the CDR3 is TGTGCCAGCAGCTTTGGAGGGGGCCCCCCTTACGAGCAGTACTTC. Amino acid sequence: CASSFGGGPPYEQYF.

The chain couples TRBV5-1 to TRBJ2-1, with D unclear. Germline CDR1 reads SGHRS; CDR2 reads YFSETQ. The V gene lost 0 bases and the J gene lost 6 bases, with 13 bases spanning the gap. The CDR3 loop spans 15 amino acids. CDR3 in DNA: TGCGCCAGCAGCTTGGTAGGAAACGGGTTCAATGAGCAGTTCTTC. This gives the protein CASSLVGNGFNEQFF.

The chain links TRBV25-1 to TRBJ2-1, with a possible D match to TRBD2 (6 bases). Germline V gives CDR1 MGHDK, CDR2 SYGVNS. CDR3 length equals 15 residues. V was pared by 3 bases and J by 0 bases, with 9 bases between. The CDR3 DNA is TGTGCCAGCAGTGATTGGCGGGGCTCCTACAATGAGCAGTTCTTC. This gives the protein CASSDWRGSYNEQFF.

The rearrangement uses TRBV19 and TRBJ1-4; 8 nucleotides align to TRBD1. Germline CDR1 and CDR2: LNHDA and SQIVND (reference sequence). J lost 8 bases, V lost 5 bases, and 7 bases had no gene match. CDR3 length: 14 residues. The CDR3 region is CASSHPTGAEKLFF. CDR3 nucleotide sequence: TGTGCCAGTAGTCATCCGACAGGGGCCGAAAAACTGTTTTTT.

V gene TRBV4-3 combines with J gene TRBJ1-2, with D unclear. This CDR3 contains 14 residues. Germline CDR1 reads LGHNA; CDR2 reads YSLEER. V dropped 4 bases and J dropped 3 bases, with 12 bases sitting between them. The CDR3 region has the DNA TGCGCCAGCAGCCCGATTGGCGAGGACTATGGCTACACCTTC. It codes for CASSPIGEDYGYTF.

The V and J genes are TRBV19 and TRBJ1-2; TRBD1 matches 7 bases. This CDR3 comprises 14 residues. Germline CDR1 reads LNHDA; CDR2 reads SQIVND (reference sequence). V gave up 5 bases and J gave up 6 bases; unmatched junction bases: 9. CDR3 DNA: TGTGCCAGTAGTGCCCCCGGGACAGACCATGGCTACACCTTC. Encoded protein: CASSAPGTDHGYTF.

The gene calls are TRBV5-6 and TRBJ2-7, with D tentatively TRBD2 (6 bases). V was pared by 2 bases and J by 1 base, with 7 bases between. The CDR3 spans 13 residues. CDR1 and CDR2 (germline): SGHDT, YYEEEE. CDR3 region: CASSFGGSYEQYF. The CDR3 coding sequence is TGTGCCAGCAGCTTCGGGGGTTCCTACGAGCAGTACTTC.

V and J are TRBV7-9 and TRBJ2-5, with TRBD2 identical over 7 bases. This CDR3 has 13 residues. Germline loops: CDR1 SEHNR, CDR2 FQNEAQ (reference sequence). Trimming at V came to 11 bases and at J to 2 bases, leaving 8 bases not matched to a gene. CDR3 sequence reads: CAGTRGEQETQYF. For the CDR3, the DNA is TGTGCCGGAACTCGGGGGGAACAAGAGACCCAGTACTTC.

This CDR3 reads CASSTHAREKFF. CDR3 DNA sequence: TGTGCCAGTAGTACCCATGCGCGGGAGAAGTTCTTC. J is TRBJ2-1 and V is TRBV19, with 7 bases aligning to TRBD2. There are 12 residues in the CDR3. The ends lost 4 bases at V and 14 bases at J; junction bases unmatched: 8. Germline V gene data show CDR1 as LNHDA and CDR2 as SQIVND (reference sequence).

The chain is built from TRBV5-4 and TRBJ2-1; D call uncertain. The CDR3 covers 15 residues. V was cut by 0 bases and J by 5 bases, with 12 bases left in between. CDR1 SGHNT and CDR2 YYREEE come from the germline V gene (reference sequence). CDR3 residues: CASSLAGGGNNEQFF. CDR3 DNA sequence: TGTGCCAGCAGCTTGGCTGGTGGCGGCAACAATGAGCAGTTCTTC.

Only one count was recorded for this clone. The chain carries TRBV2 and TRBJ2-1; 7 positions agree with TRBD1. This CDR3 is built from 16 residues. The junction had 13 bases not matched to a gene; V was cut back by 6 bases and J by 5 bases. Germline assignment: CDR1 SNHLY and CDR2 FYNNEI. CDR3 DNA: TGTGCCAGCAGGGACGGTTGGGACAGCCTCAACAATGAGCAGTTCTTC. Its protein is CASRDGWDSLNNEQFF.

This chain joins TRBV19 and TRBJ2-5; 8 bases agree with TRBD1. The J call may be faulty, since TRBJ2-7 better matches the DNA end. CDR1 and CDR2 from the germline V gene are LNHDA and SQIVND (reference sequence). The CDR3 covers 13 residues. CDR3 residues: CASRDRHSYEQYF. For the CDR3, the DNA is TGTGCCAGTCGGGACAGGCACTCCTACGAGCAGTACTTC.

This chain uses TRBV27 with TRBJ2-7, with 7 bases that match TRBD1. The CDR3 contains 14 residues. From germline, CDR1 is MNHEY and CDR2 SMNVEV (reference sequence). The V and J ends lost 5 bases and 2 bases, in that order; junction bases with no gene match: 6. CDR3 nucleotides: TGTGCCAGCAGTAACAGGGGTCGAGCCTACGAGCAGTACTTC. It translates to CASSNRGRAYEQYF.

The chain carries TRBV27 and TRBJ2-1, with TRBD1 identical over 9 bases. Germline trimming cut 5 bases from V and 6 bases from J; bases unmatched to any gene: 5. Germline CDR1 and CDR2: MNHEY and SMNVEV (reference sequence). This CDR3 has 14 amino acids. CDR3 nucleotide sequence: TGTGCCAGCAGTAACGGACAGGGGTTCAATGAGCAGTTCTTC. It codes for CASSNGQGFNEQFF.

The chain links TRBV27 to TRBJ2-7, with 10 bases matching TRBD1. The CDR3 runs 14 residues. V dropped 4 bases and J dropped 5; count of bases not matched to a gene: 5. The germline V gene has CDR1 MNHEY and CDR2 SMNVEV (reference sequence). The DNA for the CDR3 is TGTGCCAGCAGTTCTCCCGGGACAGGGGACGAGCAGTACTTC. Protein sequence: CASSSPGTGDEQYF.

The CDR3 region has the DNA TGCGCCAGCAGCCAAGATCAGCGGGAGGGTGACGAGCAGTACTTC. Its translation is CASSQDQREGDEQYF. The chain uses TRBV4-1 and TRBJ2-7, with 10 bases aligning to TRBD2. CDR1 is MGHRA and CDR2 is YSYEKL in the germline V gene. This CDR3 region has 15 residues. The V and J ends lost 0 bases and 5 bases, in that order; junction bases with no gene match: 4.

J is TRBJ2-5 and V is TRBV23-1; 8 bases line up with TRBD1. TRBV23-1 is designated an ORF whose function remains uncertain. The CDR3 extends over 14 amino acids. The trim removed 5 bases at V and 4 bases at J, leaving 6 bases unmatched. CDR3 amino acids: CASSGQGFLETQYF. The CDR3 nucleotides read TGCGCCAGCAGTGGACAGGGTTTCCTAGAGACCCAGTACTTC.

The J gene is TRBJ2-6, the V gene TRBV13, with D maybe TRBD2 (6 bases). CDR1 is PRHDT and CDR2 is FYEKMQ in the germline V gene (reference sequence). Trimming pared 4 bases from V and 0 bases from J, leaving 13 bases between. The CDR3 covers 17 residues. CDR3 loop: CASSWGLGGSGANVLTF. CDR3 bases: TGTGCCAGCAGCTGGGGACTTGGGGGCTCTGGGGCCAACGTCCTGACTTTC.

The rearrangement links TRBV7-3 to TRBJ2-1; 8 bases are shared with TRBD2. Per germline, CDR1 SGHTA and CDR2 FQGTGA. The J segment lost 6 bases and the V segment lost 3 bases, leaving 7 bases of the junction unmatched. CDR3 length equals 15 residues. The CDR3, as DNA: TGTGCCAGCAGCTTGGGACTAGGATCCGTCAATGAGCAGTTCTTC. Translated, it gives CASSLGLGSVNEQFF.

J is TRBJ2-3 and V is TRBV29-1; D is perhaps TRBD2 (5 bases). Germline CDR1 reads SQVTM; CDR2 reads ANQGSEA. With 3 bases removed from V and 4 bases from J, the gap between germline ends came to 8 bases. The CDR3 has 12 residues. The CDR3 nucleotides read TGCAGCGTTGAGGAGGTTGCAGATACGCAGTATTTT. Residues: CSVEEVADTQYF.

CDR3 residues: CASRTTGGGNTEAFF. CDR3 bases: TGTGCCAGTAGGACGACAGGGGGAGGGAACACTGAAGCTTTCTTT. The chain carries TRBV19 and TRBJ1-1, with 9 bases fitting TRBD1. Germline CDR1 is LNHDA and CDR2 is SQIVND (reference sequence). J was trimmed by 1 base and V by 6 bases; bases with no gene match: 6. This CDR3 is built from 15 residues. Based on the CDR3 plus reference TRBV19 and TRBJ1-1, the full variable domain is DGGITQSPKYLFRKEGQNVTLSCEQNLNHDAMYWYRQDPGQGLRLIYYSQIVNDFQKGDIAEGYSVSREKKESFPLTVTSAQKNPTAFYLCASRTTGGGNTEAFFGQGTRLTVV.

The chain employs TRBV27 and TRBJ2-1; D is possibly TRBD2 (5 bases). The CDR3 length is 15 residues. With 5 bases removed from V and 5 bases from J, the gap between germline ends came to 16 bases. CDR1 MNHEY and CDR2 SMNVEV come from the germline V gene (reference sequence). The CDR3 sequence: CASSPGVGVDNEQFF. CDR3 sequence (DNA): TGTGCCAGCAGTCCTGGGGTGGGAGTGGACAATGAGCAGTTCTTC.

The chain uses TRBV19 and TRBJ2-1; 12 nucleotides match TRBD2. This CDR3 has 15 amino acids. Germline CDR1 is LNHDA and CDR2 is SQIVND (reference sequence). J lost 8 bases, V lost 4 bases, and 6 bases had no gene match. The CDR3 coding sequence is TGTGCCAGTAGTAGTTCGGCTAGCGGGAGGGATGAGCAGTTCTTC. Translation gives CASSSSASGRDEQFF.